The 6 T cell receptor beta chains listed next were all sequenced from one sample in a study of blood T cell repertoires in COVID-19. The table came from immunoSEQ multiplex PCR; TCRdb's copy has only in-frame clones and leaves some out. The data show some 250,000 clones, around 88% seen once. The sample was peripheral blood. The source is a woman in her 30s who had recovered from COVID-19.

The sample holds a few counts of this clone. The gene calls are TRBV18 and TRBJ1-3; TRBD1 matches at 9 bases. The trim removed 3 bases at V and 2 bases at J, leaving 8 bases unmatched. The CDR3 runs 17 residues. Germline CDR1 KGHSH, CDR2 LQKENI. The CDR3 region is CASSPLRQGEAGNTIYF. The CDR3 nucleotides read TGTGCCAGCTCACCCCTCCGACAGGGGGAGGCTGGAAACACCATATATTTT.

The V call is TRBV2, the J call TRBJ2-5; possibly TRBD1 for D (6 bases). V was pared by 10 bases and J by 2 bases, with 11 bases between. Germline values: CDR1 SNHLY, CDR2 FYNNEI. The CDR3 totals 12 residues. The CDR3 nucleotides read TGTGCCACCGGGACATCACAAGAGACCCAGTACTTC. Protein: CATGTSQETQYF.

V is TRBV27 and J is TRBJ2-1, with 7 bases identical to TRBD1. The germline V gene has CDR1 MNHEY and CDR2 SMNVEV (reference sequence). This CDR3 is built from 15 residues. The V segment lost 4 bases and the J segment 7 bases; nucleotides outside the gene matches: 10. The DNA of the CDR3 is TGTGCCAGCAGTTCCCAGGGACAGCCGTCAAATGAGCAGTTCTTC. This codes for CASSSQGQPSNEQFF.

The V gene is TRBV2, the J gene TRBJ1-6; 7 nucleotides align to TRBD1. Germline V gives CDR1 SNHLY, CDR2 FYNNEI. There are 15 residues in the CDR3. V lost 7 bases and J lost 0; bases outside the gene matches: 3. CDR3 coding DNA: TGTGCCAGCAAGGGACAGAGCTCCTATAATTCACCCCTCCACTTT. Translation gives CASKGQSSYNSPLHF.

The CDR3 coding sequence is TGTGCCAGCAGCGTGGGATACGGGGGGCCGAAGGGCAATGAGCAGTTCTTC. Encoded protein: CASSVGYGGPKGNEQFF. The rearrangement uses TRBV9 and TRBJ2-1, with D possibly being TRBD2 (7 bases). The germline V gene has CDR1 SGDLS and CDR2 YYNGEE. V lost 2 bases and J 6 bases, leaving 21 bases between the germline ends. The CDR3 length is 17 residues.

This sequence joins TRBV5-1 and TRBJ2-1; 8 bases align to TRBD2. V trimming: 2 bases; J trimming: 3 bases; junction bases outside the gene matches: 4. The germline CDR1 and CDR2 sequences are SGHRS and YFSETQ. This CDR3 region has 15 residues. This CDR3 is CASSFGGGNYNEQFF. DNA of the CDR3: TGCGCCAGCAGCTTCGGCGGGGGGAACTACAATGAGCAGTTCTTC.